Following are 14 T cell receptor beta chains from one sample sequenced in a study of blood T cell repertoires in COVID-19. Assay: immunoSEQ multiplex PCR; the TCRdb copy retains only in-frame clones and omits some. This sample has roughly 100,000 clones; 81% occur once, and the top ten carry 9.4%. The sequencing input was peripheral blood. Source of these receptors: a woman aged 65 to 85 with acute or convalescent COVID-19.

The chain links TRBV24-1 to TRBJ2-1, with D perhaps TRBD2 (6 bases). In germline, CDR1 is KGHDR, CDR2 SFDVKD. This CDR3 is 16 amino acids long. Trimming stripped 4 bases from V and 8 bases from J, with 20 bases between. In DNA form, the CDR3 reads TGTGCCACCAGTGACTCAGGTTTGGGGGAGCGGGATGAGCAGTTCTTC. Its protein is CATSDSGLGERDEQFF.

This chain joins TRBV4-3 and TRBJ2-1, with 9 nucleotides matching TRBD2. The CDR3 runs 15 residues. The trim removed 4 bases at V and 5 bases at J, leaving 6 bases unmatched. Germline V CDR1 and CDR2: LGHNA, YSLEER. CDR3 region: CASSPWSSGNNEQFF. The CDR3 DNA reads TGCGCCAGCAGCCCGTGGTCTAGCGGGAACAATGAGCAGTTCTTC.

This clone was observed a few times. J is TRBJ1-2 and V is TRBV6-5; possibly TRBD1 for D (6 bases). The germline V gene has CDR1 MNHEY and CDR2 SVGAGI. The CDR3 extends over 13 amino acids. Trimming removed 6 bases from V and 4 bases from J, with 12 bases in between. The CDR3 region is CASSDRTAYGYTF. The CDR3 DNA is TGTGCCAGCAGCGACAGGACAGCCTATGGCTACACCTTC.

The CDR3 DNA is TGTGCCAGCAGTTCCGGGACAGGCTACGAGCAGTACTTC. This codes for CASSSGTGYEQYF. J is TRBJ2-7 and V is TRBV6-5; 8 bases align to TRBD1. The CDR3 loop spans 13 amino acids. Trimming at V came to 4 bases and at J to 3 bases, leaving 2 bases not matched to a gene. Germline CDR1 MNHEY, CDR2 SVGAGI.

This chain uses TRBV9 with TRBJ2-7; D gene unclear. Germline V CDR1 and CDR2: SGDLS, YYNGEE. V dropped 0 bases and J dropped 5 bases, with 12 bases sitting between them. The length of the CDR3 is 14 residues. CDR3 loop: CASSVDTLGDEQYF. The CDR3 coding sequence is TGTGCCAGCAGCGTAGATACACTGGGCGACGAGCAGTACTTC.

The V call is TRBV9, the J call TRBJ2-3; 9 positions agree with TRBD1. Germline V gene sequence: CDR1 SGDLS, CDR2 YYNGEE. V was clipped by 4 bases and J by 6 bases; unmatched bases: 18. This CDR3 comprises 18 residues. The CDR3 sequence is CASSIDRGGTGFRDTQYF. The CDR3, as DNA: TGTGCCAGCAGCATCGACAGGGGCGGGACAGGGTTTAGGGATACGCAGTATTTT.

The chain is built from TRBV25-1 and TRBJ2-2; D ambiguous. Per the germline V gene, CDR1 is MGHDK and CDR2 is SYGVNS. The V end was cut by 6 bases, the J end by 7 bases, with 12 bases between. The CDR3 loop spans 13 amino acids. This CDR3 reads CASSGWSRGELFF. The DNA of the CDR3 is TGTGCCAGCAGCGGCTGGAGCCGCGGGGAGCTGTTTTTT.

The CDR3 bases are TGCGCCAGCAGCCAAGATTGGCAGGGGGCCGACTATGGCTACACCTTC. Amino acids: CASSQDWQGADYGYTF. The chain employs TRBV4-3 and TRBJ1-2; 8 bases align to TRBD1. The CDR3 contains 16 residues. Germline assignment: CDR1 LGHNA and CDR2 YSLEER. After removal of 0 bases from V and 3 bases from J, the junction contained 6 bases not matched to a gene.

The V and J genes are TRBV5-1 and TRBJ2-1; 10 bases match TRBD2. The CDR3 length is 15 residues. V shed 2 bases and J 9 bases; nucleotides not matched to a gene: 8. The germline gives CDR1 SGHRS, CDR2 YFSETQ. CDR3 loop: CASSFTSGIEGEQFF. In nucleotides, the CDR3 is TGCGCCAGCAGCTTTACTAGCGGGATTGAGGGTGAGCAGTTCTTC.

The rearrangement links TRBV5-4 to TRBJ1-2, with D tentatively TRBD1 (5 bases). This CDR3 has 15 residues. Trimming cost V 4 bases and J 6 bases, with 19 bases left between them. Germline V gene sequence: CDR1 SGHNT, CDR2 YYREEE (reference sequence). CDR3 DNA sequence: TGTGCCAGCAGCCCGAAACTGGGGGGGAGGGATGGCTACACCTTC. Encoded protein: CASSPKLGGRDGYTF. The whole variable domain, remainder taken from reference TRBV5-4 and TRBJ1-2, is ETGVTQSPTHLIKTRGQQVTLRCSSQSGHNTVSWYQQALGQGPQFIFQYYREEENGRGNFPPRFSGLQFPNYSSELNVNALELDDSALYLCASSPKLGGRDGYTFGSGTRLTVV.

The chain has TRBV27 and TRBJ1-1; D gene unclear. V was trimmed by 0 bases and J by 6 bases, leaving 8 bases between them. This CDR3 has 13 residues. Germline-derived CDR1 and CDR2 are MNHEY and SMNVEV (reference sequence). The CDR3 DNA is TGTGCCAGCAGTTTATCCTGGGGAGCTGAAGCTTTCTTT. It specifies CASSLSWGAEAFF.

This clone occurred a few times. CDR3 loop: CASRGLGQGGNEQFF. The DNA of the CDR3 is TGTGCCAGCAGGGGCTTGGGACAGGGCGGGAATGAGCAGTTCTTC. The rearrangement joins TRBV28 to TRBJ2-1; 9 bases agree with TRBD1. This CDR3 is 15 amino acids long. Germline loops: CDR1 MDHEN, CDR2 SYDVKM. Trimming cost V 6 bases and J 7 bases; bases outside gene matches: 10. The complete variable domain, with remaining parts taken from reference TRBV28 and TRBJ2-1, reads DVKVTQSSRYLVKRTGEKVFLECVQDMDHENMFWYRQDPGLGLRLIYFSYDVKMKEKGDIPEGYSVSREKKERFSLILESASTNQTSMYLCASRGLGQGGNEQFFGPGTRLTVL.

The chain links TRBV4-1 to TRBJ1-6, with a possible D match to TRBD1 (5 bases). The V gene's germline CDR1 is MGHRA and CDR2 YSYEKL. Trimming cost V 3 bases and J 9 bases, with 18 bases left between them. The CDR3 loop spans 16 amino acids. The DNA of the CDR3 is TGCGCCAGCAGCCAGTGGGAGGGGAGGCTAGGTTCACCCCTCCACTTT. This sequence encodes CASSQWEGRLGSPLHF.

The chain has TRBV28 and TRBJ1-2; D might be TRBD1 (6 bases). V was trimmed by 5 bases and J by 8 bases, leaving 12 bases between them. Germline V gene data show CDR1 as MDHEN and CDR2 as SYDVKM. The CDR3 is 12 amino acids. CDR3 region: CASSTNREGYTF. CDR3 DNA sequence: TGTGCCAGCAGTACAAACAGGGAAGGCTACACCTTC.